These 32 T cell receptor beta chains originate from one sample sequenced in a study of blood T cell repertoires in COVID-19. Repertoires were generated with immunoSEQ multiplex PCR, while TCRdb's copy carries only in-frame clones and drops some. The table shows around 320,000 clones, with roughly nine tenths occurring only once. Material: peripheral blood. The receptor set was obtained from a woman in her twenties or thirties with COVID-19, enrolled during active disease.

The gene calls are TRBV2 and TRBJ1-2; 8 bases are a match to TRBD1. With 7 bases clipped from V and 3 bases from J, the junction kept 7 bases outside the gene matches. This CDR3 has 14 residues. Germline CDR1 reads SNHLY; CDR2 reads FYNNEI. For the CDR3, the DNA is TGTGCCAGCAACAACGACAGGGGACACTATGGCTACACCTTC. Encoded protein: CASNNDRGHYGYTF.

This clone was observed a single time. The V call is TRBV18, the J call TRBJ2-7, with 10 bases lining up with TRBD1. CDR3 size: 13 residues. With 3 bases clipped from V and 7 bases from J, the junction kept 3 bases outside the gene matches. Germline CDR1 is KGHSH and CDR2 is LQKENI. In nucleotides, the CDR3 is TGTGCCAGCTCACCCGGGACAGGGGTAGAGCAGTACTTC. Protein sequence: CASSPGTGVEQYF.

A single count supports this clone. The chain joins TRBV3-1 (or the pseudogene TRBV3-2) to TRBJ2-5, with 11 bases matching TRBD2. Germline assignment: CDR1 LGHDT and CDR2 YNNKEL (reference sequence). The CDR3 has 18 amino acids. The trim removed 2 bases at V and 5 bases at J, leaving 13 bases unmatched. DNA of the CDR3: TGTGCCAGCAGCCAATTGAGTCAAGTAGCGGGGGGGCGGGAGACCCAGTACTTC. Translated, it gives CASSQLSQVAGGRETQYF.

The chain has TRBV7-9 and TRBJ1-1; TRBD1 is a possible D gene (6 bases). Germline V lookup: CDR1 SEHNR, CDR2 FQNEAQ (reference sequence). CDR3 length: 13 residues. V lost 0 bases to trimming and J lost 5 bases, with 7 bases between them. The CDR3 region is CASSLAQGTEAFF. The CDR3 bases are TGTGCCAGCAGCTTAGCGCAGGGGACTGAAGCTTTCTTT.

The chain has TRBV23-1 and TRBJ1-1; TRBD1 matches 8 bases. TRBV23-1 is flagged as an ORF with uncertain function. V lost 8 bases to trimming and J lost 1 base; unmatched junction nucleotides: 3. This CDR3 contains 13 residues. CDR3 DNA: TGCGCCAGCGGAGGACAGGGGAACACTGAAGCTTTCTTT. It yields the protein CASGGQGNTEAFF.

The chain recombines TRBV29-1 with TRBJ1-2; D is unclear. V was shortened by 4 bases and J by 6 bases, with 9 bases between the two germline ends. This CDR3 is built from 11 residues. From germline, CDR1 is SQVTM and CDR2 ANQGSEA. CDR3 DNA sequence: TGCAGCGTTGGGGAGGGAGATGGCTACACCTTC. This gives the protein CSVGEGDGYTF.

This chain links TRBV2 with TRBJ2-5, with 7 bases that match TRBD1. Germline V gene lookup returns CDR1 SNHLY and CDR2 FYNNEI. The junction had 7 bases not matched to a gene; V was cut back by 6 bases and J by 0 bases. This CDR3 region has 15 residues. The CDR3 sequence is CASRGQVLYQETQYF. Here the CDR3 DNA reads TGTGCCAGCAGAGGACAGGTTCTCTACCAAGAGACCCAGTACTTC.

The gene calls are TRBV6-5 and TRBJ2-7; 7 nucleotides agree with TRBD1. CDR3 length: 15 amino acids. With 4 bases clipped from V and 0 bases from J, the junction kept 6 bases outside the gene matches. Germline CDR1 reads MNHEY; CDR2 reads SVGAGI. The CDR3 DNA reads TGTGCCAGCAGTTTGGACAGGACGAACTCCTACGAGCAGTACTTC. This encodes CASSLDRTNSYEQYF.

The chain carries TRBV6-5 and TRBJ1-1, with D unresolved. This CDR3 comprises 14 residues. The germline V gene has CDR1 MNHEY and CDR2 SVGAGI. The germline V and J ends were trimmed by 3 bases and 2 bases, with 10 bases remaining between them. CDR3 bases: TGTGCCAGCAGTTATAAACAGTTTAACACTGAAGCTTTCTTT. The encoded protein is CASSYKQFNTEAFF.

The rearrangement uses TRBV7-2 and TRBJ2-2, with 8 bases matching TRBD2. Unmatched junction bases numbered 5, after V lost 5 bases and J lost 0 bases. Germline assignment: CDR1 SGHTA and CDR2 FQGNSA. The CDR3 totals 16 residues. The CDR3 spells CASSMQAGANTGELFF. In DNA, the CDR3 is TGTGCCAGCAGCATGCAAGCGGGGGCGAACACCGGGGAGCTGTTTTTT.

The CDR3 DNA sequence: TGCGCCAGCAGTGAGGCTAGCGGGGGGGCCGGGAAGACCCAGTACTTC. It translates to CASSEASGGAGKTQYF. The J gene is TRBJ2-5, the V gene TRBV10-1; 12 positions match TRBD2. Germline lookup yields CDR1 WNHNN and CDR2 SYGVQD (reference sequence). The CDR3 spans 16 residues. The V and J ends lost 2 bases and 6 bases, in that order; junction bases with no gene match: 7.

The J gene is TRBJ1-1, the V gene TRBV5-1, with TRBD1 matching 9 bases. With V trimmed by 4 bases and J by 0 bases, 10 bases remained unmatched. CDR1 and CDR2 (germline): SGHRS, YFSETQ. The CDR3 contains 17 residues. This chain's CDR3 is CASSRTTGGRMNTEAFF. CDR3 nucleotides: TGCGCCAGCAGCCGTACGACAGGGGGGCGAATGAACACTGAAGCTTTCTTT.

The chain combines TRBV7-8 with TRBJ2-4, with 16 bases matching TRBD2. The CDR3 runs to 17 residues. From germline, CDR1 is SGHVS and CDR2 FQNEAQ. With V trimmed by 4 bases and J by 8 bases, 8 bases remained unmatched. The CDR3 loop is CASSSVGTSGGADIQYF. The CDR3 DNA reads TGTGCCAGCAGCTCCGTCGGGACTAGCGGGGGGGCGGACATTCAGTACTTC.

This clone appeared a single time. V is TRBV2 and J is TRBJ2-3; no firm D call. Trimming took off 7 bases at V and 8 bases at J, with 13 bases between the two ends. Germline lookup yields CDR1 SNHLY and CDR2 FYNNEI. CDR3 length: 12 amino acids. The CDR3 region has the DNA TGTGCCAGCAATTTGATAGAAACTACGCAGTATTTT. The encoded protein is CASNLIETTQYF.

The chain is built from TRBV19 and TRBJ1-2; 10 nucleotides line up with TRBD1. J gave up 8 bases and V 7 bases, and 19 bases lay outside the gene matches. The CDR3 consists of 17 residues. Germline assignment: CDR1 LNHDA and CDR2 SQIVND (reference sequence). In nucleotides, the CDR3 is TGTGCCAGTAATAATGTAGGACCGGGACAGGGGTCTTTGGGCTACACCTTC. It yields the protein CASNNVGPGQGSLGYTF.

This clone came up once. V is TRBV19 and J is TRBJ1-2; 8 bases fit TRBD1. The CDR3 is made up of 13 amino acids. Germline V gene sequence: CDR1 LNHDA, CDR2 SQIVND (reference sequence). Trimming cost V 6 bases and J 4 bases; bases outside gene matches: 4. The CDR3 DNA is TGTGCCAGTAGCGCGGGGACAGGCTATGGCTACACCTTC. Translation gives CASSAGTGYGYTF. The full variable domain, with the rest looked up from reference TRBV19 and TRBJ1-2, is DGGITQSPKYLFRKEGQNVTLSCEQNLNHDAMYWYRQDPGQGLRLIYYSQIVNDFQKGDIAEGYSVSREKKESFPLTVTSAQKNPTAFYLCASSAGTGYGYTFGSGTRLTVV.

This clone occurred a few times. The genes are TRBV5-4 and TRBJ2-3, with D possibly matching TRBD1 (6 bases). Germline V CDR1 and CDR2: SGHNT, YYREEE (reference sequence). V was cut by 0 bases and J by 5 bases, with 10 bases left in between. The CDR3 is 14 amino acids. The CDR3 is CASSLAGDRDTQYF. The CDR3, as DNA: TGTGCCAGCAGCTTGGCAGGGGATCGAGATACGCAGTATTTT.

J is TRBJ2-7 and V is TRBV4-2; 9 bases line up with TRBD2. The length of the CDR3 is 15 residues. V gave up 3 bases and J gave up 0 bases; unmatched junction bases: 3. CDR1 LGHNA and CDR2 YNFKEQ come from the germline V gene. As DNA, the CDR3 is TGTGCCAGCAGCCAGCCTAGCGGGACCTCCTACGAGCAGTACTTC. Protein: CASSQPSGTSYEQYF.

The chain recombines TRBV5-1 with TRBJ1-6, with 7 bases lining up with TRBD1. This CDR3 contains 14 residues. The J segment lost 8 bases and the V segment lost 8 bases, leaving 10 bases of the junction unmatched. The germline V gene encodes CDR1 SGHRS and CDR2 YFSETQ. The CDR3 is CASATTGVDSPLHF. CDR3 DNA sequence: TGCGCCAGTGCCACTACAGGGGTTGATTCACCCCTCCACTTT.

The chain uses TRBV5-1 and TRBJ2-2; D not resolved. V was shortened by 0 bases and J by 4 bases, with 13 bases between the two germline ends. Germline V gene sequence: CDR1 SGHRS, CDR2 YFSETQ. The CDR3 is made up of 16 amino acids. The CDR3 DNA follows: TGCGCCAGCAGCTTGGCACCAAATTCGGGCACCGGGGAGCTGTTTTTT. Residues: CASSLAPNSGTGELFF. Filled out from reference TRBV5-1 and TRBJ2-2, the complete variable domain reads KAGVTQTPRYLIKTRGQQVTLSCSPISGHRSVSWYQQTPGQGLQFLFEYFSETQRNKGNFPGRFSGRQFSNSRSEMNVSTLELGDSALYLCASSLAPNSGTGELFFGEGSRLTVL.

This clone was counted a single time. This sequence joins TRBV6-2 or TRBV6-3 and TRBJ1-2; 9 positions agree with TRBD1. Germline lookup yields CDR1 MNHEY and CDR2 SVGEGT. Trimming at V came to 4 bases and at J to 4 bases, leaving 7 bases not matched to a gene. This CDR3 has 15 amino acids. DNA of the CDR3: TGTGCCAGCAGTTCTCCGGGACAGGGCCTCTATGGCTACACCTTC. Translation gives CASSSPGQGLYGYTF.

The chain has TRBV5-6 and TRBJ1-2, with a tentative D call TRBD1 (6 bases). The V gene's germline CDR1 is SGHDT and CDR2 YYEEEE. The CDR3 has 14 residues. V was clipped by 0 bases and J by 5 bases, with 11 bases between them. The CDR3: CASSLGTERYGYTF. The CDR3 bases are TGTGCCAGCAGCTTGGGGACAGAAAGATATGGCTACACCTTC.

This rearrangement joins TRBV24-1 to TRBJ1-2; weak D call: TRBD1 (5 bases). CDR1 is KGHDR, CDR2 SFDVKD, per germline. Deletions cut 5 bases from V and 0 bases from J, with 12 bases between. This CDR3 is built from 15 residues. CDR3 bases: TGTGCCACCAGTGCAGCGGGGGATACTAACTATGGCTACACCTTC. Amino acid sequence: CATSAAGDTNYGYTF.

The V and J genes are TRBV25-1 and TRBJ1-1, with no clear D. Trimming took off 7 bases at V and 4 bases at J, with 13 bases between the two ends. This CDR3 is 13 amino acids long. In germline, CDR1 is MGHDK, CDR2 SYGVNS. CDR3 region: CASTLGFRTEAFF. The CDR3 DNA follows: TGTGCCAGCACGCTCGGGTTTCGCACTGAAGCTTTCTTT.

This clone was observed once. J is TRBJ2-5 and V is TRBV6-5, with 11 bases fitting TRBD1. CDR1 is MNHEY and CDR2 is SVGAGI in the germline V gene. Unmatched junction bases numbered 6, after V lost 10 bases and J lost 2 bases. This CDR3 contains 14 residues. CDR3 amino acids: CATTRDRGQETQYF. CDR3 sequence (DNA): TGTGCCACGACCCGGGACAGGGGGCAAGAGACCCAGTACTTC.

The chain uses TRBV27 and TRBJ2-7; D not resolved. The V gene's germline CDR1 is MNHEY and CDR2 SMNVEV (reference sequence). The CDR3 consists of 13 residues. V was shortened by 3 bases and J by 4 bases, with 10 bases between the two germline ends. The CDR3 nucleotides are TGTGCCAGCAGTTTTTCCGCCGGGTACGAGCAGTACTTC. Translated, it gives CASSFSAGYEQYF.

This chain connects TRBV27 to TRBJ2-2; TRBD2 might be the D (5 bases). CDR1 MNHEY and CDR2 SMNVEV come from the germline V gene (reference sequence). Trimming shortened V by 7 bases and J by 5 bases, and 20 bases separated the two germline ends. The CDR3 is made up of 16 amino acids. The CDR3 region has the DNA TGTGCCAGCACCCCTTCGTGGGGAGAGGAGACCGGGGAGCTGTTTTTT. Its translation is CASTPSWGEETGELFF.

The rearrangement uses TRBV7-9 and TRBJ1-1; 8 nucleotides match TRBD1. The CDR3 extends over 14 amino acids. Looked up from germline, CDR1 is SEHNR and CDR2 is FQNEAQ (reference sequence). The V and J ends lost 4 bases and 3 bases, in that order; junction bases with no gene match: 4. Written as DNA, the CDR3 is TGTGCCAGCAGCTCCGGACAGGGTGACACTGAAGCTTTCTTT. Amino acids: CASSSGQGDTEAFF.

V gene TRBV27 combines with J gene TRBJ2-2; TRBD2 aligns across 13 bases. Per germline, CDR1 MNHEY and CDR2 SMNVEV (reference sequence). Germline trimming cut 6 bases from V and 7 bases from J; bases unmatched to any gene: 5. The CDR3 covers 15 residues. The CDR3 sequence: CASRLAGGPGGELFF. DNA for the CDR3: TGTGCCAGCAGACTAGCGGGGGGGCCTGGCGGGGAGCTGTTTTTT.

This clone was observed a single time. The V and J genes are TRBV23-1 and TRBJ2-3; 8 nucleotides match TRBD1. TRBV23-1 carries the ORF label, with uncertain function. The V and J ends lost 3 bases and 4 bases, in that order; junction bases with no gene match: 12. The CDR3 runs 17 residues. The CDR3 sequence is CASSHPHPRQGSDTQYF. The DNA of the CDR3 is TGCGCCAGCAGTCATCCCCACCCTCGACAGGGGTCAGATACGCAGTATTTT.

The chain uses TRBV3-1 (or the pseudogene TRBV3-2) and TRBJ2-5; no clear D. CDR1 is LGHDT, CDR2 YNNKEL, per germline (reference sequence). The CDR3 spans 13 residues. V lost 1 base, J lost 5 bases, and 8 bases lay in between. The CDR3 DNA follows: TGTGCCAGCAGCCAAGCTCCCCTCGAGACCCAGTACTTC. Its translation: CASSQAPLETQYF.

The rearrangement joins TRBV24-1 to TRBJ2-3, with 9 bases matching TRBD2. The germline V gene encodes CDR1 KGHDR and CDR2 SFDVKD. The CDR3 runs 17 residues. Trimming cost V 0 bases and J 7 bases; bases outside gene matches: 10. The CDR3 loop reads CATSDLLSGGAKNTQYF. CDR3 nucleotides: TGTGCCACCAGTGATTTGCTTAGCGGGGGTGCGAAAAATACGCAGTATTTT.